These T cell receptor beta chains were read from a single sample in a study of identical twins. TCRdb reanalysed the 5' RACE reads using MiXCR and keeps one entry per CDR3 protein. This repertoire shows 450,000 or so distinct CDR3 sequences, 20% to 25% found once; its top ten account for just under 3%. A further study also used this sample, focusing on T cells expressing NK-cell markers.

Sequencing was performed on CD4+ T cells sorted from blood. Every receptor here comes from a woman aged 18 to 35 in good health. Both conserved end residues are part of each CDR3. The order of the fields is D gene, V gene, clone size, J gene, CDR3 DNA, CDR3 protein. A D gene is named only where the DNA matches it firmly. Rows give clone size only sometimes, using once, few, many, or a class for an expanded clone.

TRBD2	TRBV5-1	few	TRBJ2-5	TGCGCCAGCCAAGCGGGGGGAGGAGAGACCCAGTACTTC	CASQAGGGETQYF
TRBD1	TRBV3-1	few	TRBJ2-7	TGTGCCAGCAGCCAAGTATACAGGGGACGCGACGAGCAGTACTTC	CASSQVYRGRDEQYF
TRBD2	TRBV19	NA	TRBJ2-1	TGTGCCAGTAGTATATGGTTAGCGGGAGGCTATGAGCAGTTCTTC	CASSIWLAGGYEQFF
NA	TRBV18	few	TRBJ2-3	TGTGCCAGCTCACCCTACCCAAGTGCTACGCAGTATTTT	CASSPYPSATQYF
TRBD1	TRBV6-2/TRBV6-3	NA	TRBJ2-7	TGTGCCAGCAGATCCCGGGACAGAGGCGGGCAGTACTTC	CASRSRDRGGQYF
TRBD1	TRBV13	few	TRBJ2-3	TGTGCCAGCAGCTTAGGCAGGGGGCTAGATGATACGCAGTATTTT	CASSLGRGLDDTQYF
NA	TRBV5-1	NA	TRBJ2-1	TGCGCCAGCAGCTTGAGGGGACCGAACAATGAGCAGTTCTTC	CASSLRGPNNEQFF
NA	TRBV6-2/TRBV6-3	NA	TRBJ2-3	TGTGCCAGCAGGACCCCTGGGGCGGCAGATACGCAGTATTTT	CASRTPGAADTQYF
NA	TRBV6-1	few	TRBJ2-1	TGTGCCAGCAGTGAAGGGGCGGCACAGCAGTTCTTC	CASSEGAAQQFF
NA	TRBV2	NA	TRBJ2-3	TGTGCCAGTACGCGCGACCTAACAGATACGCAGTATTTT	CASTRDLTDTQYF
NA	TRBV7-9	NA	TRBJ1-6	TGTGCCAGCAGCATCGGACACCAGAAGGATAATTCACCCCTCCACTTT	CASSIGHQKDNSPLHF
NA	TRBV5-1	NA	TRBJ2-7	TGCGCCAGCACTGCGGGACTTAACGAGCAGTACTTC	CASTAGLNEQYF
NA	TRBV3-1	NA	TRBJ1-2	TGTGCCAGCAGCCAAGGGCGGCGCTATGGCTACACCTTC	CASSQGRRYGYTF
NA	TRBV2	NA	TRBJ2-5	TGTGCCAGCAGTGAGGGGCATCTTTACTTC	CASSEGHLYF
NA	TRBV12-5	few	TRBJ1-5	TGTGCTAGTGGCCTTTCCGGGCCCCAGCATTTT	CASGLSGPQHF
TRBD1	TRBV18	few	TRBJ2-7	TGCGCCAGCAGCTTGGGGACAGGGAGCTCCTACGAGCAGTACTTC	CASSLGTGSSYEQYF
TRBD2	TRBV5-6	NA	TRBJ2-1	TGTGCCAGCAGCTTCATAGAAGGGACTAGCGGGAGTAAAGAGCAGTTCTTC	CASSFIEGTSGSKEQFF
TRBD1	TRBV7-3	NA	TRBJ1-2	TGTGCCAGCAGCCCAACAGGGGACCACTATGGCTACACCTTC	CASSPTGDHYGYTF
TRBD1	TRBV2	NA	TRBJ2-1	TGTGCCAGCAGAAACGGACAGGGGGTGTACAATGAGCAGTTCTTC	CASRNGQGVYNEQFF
NA	TRBV6-6	few	TRBJ1-2	TGTGCCAGCAGGGGAGAACTTAACTATGGCTACACCTTC	CASRGELNYGYTF
NA	TRBV5-1	NA	TRBJ2-3	TGCGCCAGCAGCTTGGGTCCAGCCCGAAGCACAGATACGCAGTATTTT	CASSLGPARSTDTQYF
TRBD2	TRBV5-1	few	TRBJ2-6	TGCGCCAGCAGCTTGGAACCGGGGGGGACCACTGGGGCCAACGTCCTGACTTTC	CASSLEPGGTTGANVLTF
TRBD2	TRBV20-1	NA	TRBJ2-7	TGCAGTGCTTCGTATAGCGGGGGGGCGGTCAGCGAGCAGTACTTC	CSASYSGGAVSEQYF
NA	TRBV5-1	NA	TRBJ1-2	TGCGCCAGCAGCCCGCCAGACCCTAACTATGGCTACACCTTC	CASSPPDPNYGYTF
NA	TRBV5-1	few	TRBJ1-1	TGCGCCAGCTTGGACACGGAACATGGTGAAGCTTTCTTT	CASLDTEHGEAFF
TRBD2	TRBV7-9	NA	TRBJ2-3	TGTGCCAGCAGCTTTGCGGGGGACACAGATACGCAGTATTTT	CASSFAGDTDTQYF
TRBD2	TRBV7-2	NA	TRBJ2-1	TGTGCCAGCAGACCTCCAGCGGGAGGTAGGAATGAGCAGTTCTTC	CASRPPAGGRNEQFF
NA	TRBV28	NA	TRBJ2-2	TGTGCCAGCAGTTTGGGGGCAACCCCCTACACCGGGGAGCTGTTTTTT	CASSLGATPYTGELFF
NA	TRBV6-2/TRBV6-3	NA	TRBJ2-7	TGTGCCAGCAGTTACCCCCCAACTTACGAGCAGTACTTC	CASSYPPTYEQYF
TRBD1	TRBV5-1	NA	TRBJ2-2	TGCGCCAGCAGCTGGGACAGCTTCACCGGGGAGCTGTTTTTT	CASSWDSFTGELFF
TRBD2	TRBV11-1	NA	TRBJ2-7	TGTGCCAGCAGTTCCTTACTAGCGGGGGGCCCTGCTAGCTCCTACGAGCAGTACTTC	CASSSLLAGGPASSYEQYF
NA	TRBV11-1	NA	TRBJ2-6	TGTGCCAGCAGCCCTAGGTCCCTTAGCGTTTCTGGGGCCAACGTCCTGACTTTC	CASSPRSLSVSGANVLTF
NA	TRBV5-1	NA	TRBJ1-1	TGCGCCAGCAGCTTGGATCCGGGCGGGAACACTGAAGCTTTCTTT	CASSLDPGGNTEAFF
TRBD2	TRBV7-2	few	TRBJ2-1	TGTGCCAGCAGCCCCTTCCTAGCGGGTTCCTACAATGAGCAGTTCTTC	CASSPFLAGSYNEQFF
TRBD2	TRBV11-2	NA	TRBJ2-5	TGTGCCAGCAGCCAGATGGGACTAGCGGGAGTGGGGGAGACCCAGTACTTC	CASSQMGLAGVGETQYF
NA	TRBV12-3/TRBV12-4	many	TRBJ2-1	TGTGCCACCACCCGGGGATCAAACAATGAGCAGTTCTTC	CATTRGSNNEQFF
TRBD2	TRBV6-1	NA	TRBJ2-2	TGTGCCAGCAGTGGTTGGCCTAGCGGGAGCACCGGGGAGCTGTTTTTT	CASSGWPSGSTGELFF
TRBD1	TRBV10-3	NA	TRBJ2-7	TGTGCCATCAGTGCTTGGGACAGGGAGTCGGGCGAGCAGTACTTC	CAISAWDRESGEQYF
NA	TRBV10-3	many	TRBJ2-2	TGTGCCATCAGTGGTTCAGGGTTGGCCGGGGAGCTGTTTTTT	CAISGSGLAGELFF
NA	TRBV2	few	TRBJ2-2	TGTGCCAGCAGTGGGGCAAGAGGCACCGGGGAGCTGTTTTTT	CASSGARGTGELFF
NA	TRBV12-3/TRBV12-4	few	TRBJ1-2	TGTGCCAGCAGTCCCCTTAGTTGGCCGCCGTACTTC	CASSPLSWPPYF
TRBD1	TRBV4-2	NA	TRBJ2-7	TGTGCCAGCTCGCTCAATCCGGGACAGGGATACTACGAGCAGTACTTC	CASSLNPGQGYYEQYF
TRBD1	TRBV5-1	few	TRBJ2-7	TGCGCCAGCAGCGAACAGGGGGCGCGGGAGCAGTACTTC	CASSEQGAREQYF
NA	TRBV3-1	few	TRBJ2-3	TGTGCCAGCAGCCAAGAAGGTCCGGGCACAGATACGCAGTATTTT	CASSQEGPGTDTQYF
TRBD2	TRBV6-2/TRBV6-3	NA	TRBJ2-1	TGTGCCAGCAGTTCCGCCAAAATAGCGGGCATTGAGCAGTTCTTC	CASSSAKIAGIEQFF
TRBD2	TRBV7-9	few	TRBJ2-1	TGTGCCAGCAGCTTGGAGCCGGGACTAGAGGTTGAGCAGTTCTTC	CASSLEPGLEVEQFF
TRBD1	TRBV6-5	NA	TRBJ1-1	TGTGCCAGCAGTTACTTCAGGGGGAAAGTGAGTGAAGCTTTCTTT	CASSYFRGKVSEAFF
TRBD2	TRBV29-1	NA	TRBJ2-1	TGCAGCGTTGACCTCGGGCTCACCGGGACTAGCGGGATATCCTACAATGAGCAGTTCTTC	CSVDLGLTGTSGISYNEQFF